This T cell receptor (beta chain) derives from a study of cytomegalovirus exposure and HLA in healthy donors. Study results and limitations: A classifier reportedly called cytomegalovirus status with high sensitivity and specificity. Clusters of TCRs from the first cohort tended to co-occur in the 95 to 150 validation repertoires (as a later analysis found). The study listed roughly 160 cytomegalovirus-associated TCR beta chains.

Sequenced by immunoSEQ multiplex PCR; TCRdb stores in-frame clones only, minus some. The table shows over 85,000 clones, with roughly 84% occurring only once. With respect to this clone: Its matching antigen is unknown.

This CDR3 has 17 residues. Germline assignment: CDR1 MDHEN and CDR2 SYDVKM. After removal of 6 bases from V and 4 bases from J, the junction contained 13 bases not matched to a gene. The chain recombines TRBV28 with TRBJ1-2; TRBD1 matches at 11 bases. The sample comprised PBMCs. The source of this sequence is a young woman in good health and CMV-seropositive. The CDR3 DNA reads as TGTGCCAGCAGACATCCGGGACAGGGGGAATATCGCTATGGCTACACCTTC. Protein: CASRHPGQGEYRYGYTF.